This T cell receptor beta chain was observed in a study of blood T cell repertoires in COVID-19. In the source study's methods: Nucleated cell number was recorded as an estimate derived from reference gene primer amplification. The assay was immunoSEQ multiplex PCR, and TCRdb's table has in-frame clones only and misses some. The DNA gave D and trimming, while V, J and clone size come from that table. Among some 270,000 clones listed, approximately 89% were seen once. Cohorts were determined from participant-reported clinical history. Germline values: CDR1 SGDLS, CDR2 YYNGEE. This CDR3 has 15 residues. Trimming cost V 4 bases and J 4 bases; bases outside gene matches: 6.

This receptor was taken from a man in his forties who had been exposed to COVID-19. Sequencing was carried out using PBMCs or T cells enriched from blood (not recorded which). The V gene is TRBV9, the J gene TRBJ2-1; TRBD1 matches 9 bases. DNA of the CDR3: TGTGCCAGCAGCCGACAGGGGGGAAATTACAATGAGCAGTTCTTC. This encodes CASSRQGGNYNEQFF.